This entry features one T cell receptor beta chain sequence. What it binds is not known. The length of the CDR3 is 17 residues. The germline V and J ends were trimmed by 1 base and 6 bases, with 22 bases remaining between them. CDR1 SGHRS and CDR2 YFSETQ come from the germline V gene. Nominal health characterized the donors when sampled, though unrecorded immune exposures were likely. The primer mix had 60 Vbeta and 13 Jbeta primers. In the source study's methods: An analysis that came later counted 77 million or so unique TCR beta chains, approximately 10 million shared. Profiled with immunoSEQ multiplex PCR; TCRdb holds only in-frame clones, not every one. V and J calls and clone size follow that table, whereas D and trimming were derived from the DNA. The sample shows tens of thousands of clones, approximately 84% of them seen only once. The sample comes from a study of cytomegalovirus exposure and HLA in healthy donors.

Whole-study findings and limits: Rare TCR sequences dominated, though some public TCRs recurred in many donors.

The gene calls are TRBV5-1 and TRBJ1-1; D may be TRBD1 (6 bases). This clonotype originated in a man younger than 35 in good health and CMV-seronegative. The sequenced sample consisted of PBMCs. The CDR3 region is CASSLRSGEMECSEAFF. The CDR3, as DNA: TGCGCCAGCAGCTTGAGGTCAGGGGAAATGGAGTGCTCTGAAGCTTTCTTT.